This T cell receptor (beta chain) stems from a study of CD8 T cells in ankylosing spondylitis. The J segment lost 5 bases and the V segment lost 2 bases, leaving 3 bases of the junction unmatched. This CDR3 has 15 residues. Germline CDR1 and CDR2: DFQATT and SNEGSKA (reference sequence). Study-level results: According to the report, clones linked to the disease were significantly enriched in matched synovial fluid samples taken from ankylosing spondylitis patients.

This clonotype was seen repeatedly, ten times or more. Its target is unknown. Each CDR3 protein is one row after TCRdb ran MiXCR on the 5' RACE reads. The table includes 200,000 to 250,000 distinct CDR3 sequences, 7% to 10% detected once. This chain links TRBV20-1 with TRBJ2-2; 12 bases are a match to TRBD2. The sequence came from a female donor with ankylosing spondylitis or in good health (not recorded which). The sequencing input was blood, either unsorted or a sorted T cell fraction (not recorded which). The CDR3: CSARPGTSGTGELFF. CDR3 DNA sequence: TGCAGTGCTAGACCGGGGACTAGCGGGACCGGGGAGCTGTTTTTT.